The 20 T cell receptor beta chains below were found in one sample sequenced in a study of regulatory T cells in long-lasting Graves disease. Arm-PCR of CDR3 regions and iRepertoire HTBI primers were used to build TCR beta libraries. TCRdb redid the calling of the multiplex PCR reads with MiXCR, one entry per CDR3 protein. The data contain 300,000 to 500,000 distinct CDR3 sequences, around 21% of them singletons. This sample's time point: persistent/refractory GD, antithyroid drugs over 5 years with positive TRAb. Generation of the TCR library employed RNA extracted from PBMCs. Sequenced here: peripheral blood mononuclear cells (PBMCs), sampled when the disease was refractory, from a patient treated with antithyroid drugs. Source of these receptors: a female donor with Graves disease.

This clonotype was detected only a few times. This sequence joins TRBV19 and TRBJ2-5; 13 nucleotides align to TRBD2. Germline V gives CDR1 LNHDA, CDR2 SQIVND (reference sequence). The CDR3 is made up of 17 amino acids. Unmatched junction bases numbered 12, after V lost 5 bases and J lost 6 bases. The CDR3 reads CASSARTSGRGLKTQYF. Here the CDR3 DNA reads TGTGCCAGTAGTGCCCGGACTAGCGGGAGAGGTCTGAAGACCCAGTACTTC.

The V gene is TRBV20-1, the J gene TRBJ2-1; possible D gene TRBD1, 7 bases. Per germline, CDR1 DFQATT and CDR2 SNEGSKA (reference sequence). CDR3 length: 14 residues. The V end lost 3 bases, the J end lost 9 bases, and 18 bases lay between the germline ends. The CDR3 nucleotides read TGCAGTGCTAGGACGGGGGACAGTACCATTGAGCAGTTCTTC. This codes for CSARTGDSTIEQFF.

The table lists this clonotype with a few counts. The chain carries TRBV7-9 and TRBJ2-7, with D possibly being TRBD2 (6 bases). This CDR3 has 18 residues. Germline V gene sequence: CDR1 SEHNR, CDR2 FQNEAQ (reference sequence). V was clipped by 1 base and J by 0 bases, with 19 bases between them. The CDR3 bases are TGTGCCAGCAGCTTAGTCCCCCCGGGGAGGTTAAGCTCCTACGAGCAGTACTTC. Translated: CASSLVPPGRLSSYEQYF.

This clonotype was seen a handful of times. The chain recombines TRBV5-1 with TRBJ2-3; D ambiguous. Germline V gene data show CDR1 as SGHRS and CDR2 as YFSETQ. There are 15 residues in the CDR3. Trimming shortened V by 2 bases and J by 0 bases, and 10 bases separated the two germline ends. The CDR3 sequence is CASSFPGFSTDTQYF. The CDR3 DNA reads TGCGCCAGCAGCTTTCCAGGTTTTAGCACAGATACGCAGTATTTT.

CDR3 protein: CASSLLFGDEQYF. The CDR3 bases are TGTGCCAGCAGCTTACTCTTCGGGGACGAGCAGTACTTC. V is TRBV7-9 and J is TRBJ2-7; the D gene is possibly TRBD2 (5 bases). CDR1 and CDR2 from the germline V gene are SEHNR and FQNEAQ (reference sequence). The CDR3 sequence is 13 residues long. Trimming cost V 2 bases and J 5 bases, with 10 bases left between them.

This clonotype was found a few times. The chain recombines TRBV29-1 with TRBJ1-2; no definite D call. Germline CDR1 SQVTM, CDR2 ANQGSEA. This CDR3 spans 10 amino acids. Trimming pared 7 bases from V and 4 bases from J, leaving 7 bases between. CDR3 nucleotide sequence: TGCAGCGCCTACAGCTATGGCTACACCTTC. Its protein product is CSAYSYGYTF.

In this sample, this clonotype turned up many times. The chain links TRBV6-1 to TRBJ1-4; possibly TRBD1 for D (5 bases). The CDR3 extends over 15 amino acids. Between the trimmed V and J ends, which lost 6 bases and 7 bases, there was a span of 18 bases. Germline loops: CDR1 MNHNS, CDR2 SASEGT. The CDR3 DNA sequence: TGTGCCAGCAGGGCTAGGCGGGGCGGCTTTGAAAAACTGTTTTTT. Amino acids: CASRARRGGFEKLFF.

This clonotype occurred many times. The V and J genes are TRBV12-3 or TRBV12-4 and TRBJ1-2; 7 nucleotides match TRBD1. This CDR3 is built from 15 residues. J gave up 3 bases and V 5 bases, and 9 bases lay outside the gene matches. This chain's CDR3 is CASSPTGTAYYGYTF. As DNA, the CDR3 is TGTGCCAGCAGTCCAACCGGGACAGCTTACTATGGCTACACCTTC.

This clonotype was seen at least ten times. The V gene is TRBV12-3 or TRBV12-4, the J gene TRBJ2-5; tentative D call: TRBD1 (6 bases). This CDR3 is built from 15 residues. The germline V and J ends were trimmed by 6 bases and 3 bases, with 17 bases remaining between them. CDR3 amino acids: CASSPAGTPKETQYF. The CDR3 DNA reads TGTGCCAGCAGCCCCGCCGGGACACCAAAAGAGACCCAGTACTTC.

This clonotype has a count of ten or more. The chain carries TRBV7-2 and TRBJ1-5, with a possible D match to TRBD1 (5 bases). CDR1 is SGHTA, CDR2 FQGNSA, per germline. The CDR3 has 17 residues. The V end lost 4 bases, the J end lost 0 bases, and 16 bases lay between the germline ends. DNA for the CDR3: TGTGCCAGCAGCTGGGTACCACAGGAATATAGCAATCAGCCCCAGCATTTT. Amino acids: CASSWVPQEYSNQPQHF.

The rearrangement links TRBV29-1 to TRBJ2-2; D is unclear. V lost 6 bases, J lost 6 bases, and 17 bases lay in between. The CDR3 length is 14 residues. The germline V gene has CDR1 SQVTM and CDR2 ANQGSEA. The CDR3 reads CSVETDPWPGELFF. The CDR3 DNA reads as TGCAGCGTAGAAACTGACCCCTGGCCCGGGGAGCTGTTTTTT.

This clonotype was seen at least ten times. The chain has TRBV28 and TRBJ1-1; TRBD1 is a possible D gene (5 bases). The CDR3 extends over 15 amino acids. CDR1 and CDR2 from the germline V gene are MDHEN and SYDVKM. The ends were cut back, 5 bases at V and 1 base at J, with 14 bases in the middle. The CDR3 DNA reads TGTGCCAGCAGTATACCTTGGGGGAGGAACACTGAAGCTTTCTTT. Translated: CASSIPWGRNTEAFF.

The rearrangement links TRBV18 to TRBJ2-7; D possibly corresponds to TRBD1 (5 bases). V was pared by 6 bases and J by 3 bases, with 12 bases between. The CDR3 length is 13 residues. Germline V lookup: CDR1 KGHSH, CDR2 LQKENI. CDR3 protein: CASSSTENYEQYF. CDR3 nucleotides: TGTGCCAGCTCGTCGACAGAAAACTACGAGCAGTACTTC.

The chain has TRBV19 and TRBJ1-1; 7 bases match TRBD1. V lost 2 bases to trimming and J lost 0 bases; unmatched junction nucleotides: 12. The CDR3 is 18 residues long. Germline CDR1 is LNHDA and CDR2 is SQIVND (reference sequence). This CDR3 reads CASSIRDSWGRMNTEAFF. CDR3 DNA sequence: TGTGCCAGTAGTATACGGGACAGTTGGGGGAGAATGAACACTGAAGCTTTCTTT.

This clonotype was counted a few times. The rearrangement links TRBV6-1 to TRBJ1-5, with D perhaps matching TRBD1 (6 bases). Germline loops: CDR1 MNHNS, CDR2 SASEGT. The CDR3 is 16 amino acids. Trimming cost V 4 bases and J 4 bases, with 17 bases left between them. The CDR3 reads CASSVLQRTVNQPQHF. The CDR3 DNA is TGTGCCAGCAGTGTTCTCCAACGGACAGTTAATCAGCCCCAGCATTTT.

Points on this clonotype: This sequence may be a read error, since a much larger clone differs from it by one base. Likely a read error: the CDR3 ends without its conserved phenylalanine or tryptophan. The genes are TRBV12-3 or TRBV12-4 and TRBJ1-4; 11 bases are shared with TRBD1. The length of the CDR3 is 13 residues. V lost 6 bases and J lost 10; bases outside the gene matches: 4. CDR3 residues: CASRDRGPGKLFL. DNA of the CDR3: TGTGCCAGCAGGGACAGGGGGCCGGGAAAACTGTTTCTT.

This clonotype was detected only a few times. The rearrangement uses TRBV27 and TRBJ2-2; 7 bases match TRBD1. With 0 bases clipped from V and 0 bases from J, the junction kept 1 base outside the gene matches. CDR1 and CDR2 (germline): MNHEY, SMNVEV (reference sequence). This CDR3 has 16 amino acids. CDR3 amino acids: CASSLSTGPNTGELFF. CDR3 sequence (DNA): TGTGCCAGCAGTTTATCGACAGGGCCGAACACCGGGGAGCTGTTTTTT.

This chain joins TRBV18 and TRBJ2-5; D gene unclear. Germline-derived CDR1 and CDR2 are KGHSH and LQKENI. V was pared by 1 base and J by 5 bases, with 14 bases between. The CDR3 spans 15 residues. DNA of the CDR3: TGTGCCAGCTCACCACGGATTTCCGGTGGGGAGACCCAGTACTTC. Its translation is CASSPRISGGETQYF.

The genes are TRBV25-1 and TRBJ2-5; 11 bases align to TRBD2. V lost 8 bases and J lost 1; bases outside the gene matches: 6. Germline V gene data show CDR1 as MGHDK and CDR2 as SYGVNS. The CDR3 loop spans 15 amino acids. In nucleotides, the CDR3 is TGTGCCAGCGGGCTAGCGGGAGGAGGCCAAGAGACCCAGTACTTC. Its translation is CASGLAGGGQETQYF.

The table lists this clonotype with a few counts. The chain uses TRBV20-1 and TRBJ2-7, with TRBD2 matching 11 bases. The germline V gene encodes CDR1 DFQATT and CDR2 SNEGSKA (reference sequence). The CDR3 has 14 residues. V lost 4 bases and J lost 2; bases outside the gene matches: 4. Written as DNA, the CDR3 is TGCAGTGCTAACCTAGCGGGAGGAGCCTACGAGCAGTACTTC. Its protein product is CSANLAGGAYEQYF.